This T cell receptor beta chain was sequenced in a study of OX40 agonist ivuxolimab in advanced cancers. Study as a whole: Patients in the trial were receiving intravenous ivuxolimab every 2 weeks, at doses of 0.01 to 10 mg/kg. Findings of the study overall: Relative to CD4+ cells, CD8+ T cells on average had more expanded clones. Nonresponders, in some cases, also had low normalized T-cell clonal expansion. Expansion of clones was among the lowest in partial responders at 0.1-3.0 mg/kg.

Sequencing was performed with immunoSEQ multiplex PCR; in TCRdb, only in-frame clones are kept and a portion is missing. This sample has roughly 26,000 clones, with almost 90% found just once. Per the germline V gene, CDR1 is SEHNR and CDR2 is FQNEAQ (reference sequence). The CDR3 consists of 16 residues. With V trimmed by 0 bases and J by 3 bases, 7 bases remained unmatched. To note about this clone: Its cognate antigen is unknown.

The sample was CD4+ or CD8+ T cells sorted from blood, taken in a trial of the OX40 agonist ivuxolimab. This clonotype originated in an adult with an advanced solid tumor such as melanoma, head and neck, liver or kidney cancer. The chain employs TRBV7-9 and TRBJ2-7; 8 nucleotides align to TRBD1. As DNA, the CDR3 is TGTGCCAGCAGCTTAGCGACCCTGGACAGGGACTACGAGCAGTACTTC. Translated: CASSLATLDRDYEQYF.